This T cell receptor (beta chain) comes out of a study of T cells in Graves' hyperthyroidism and ophthalmopathy. The germline V gene encodes CDR1 MGHRA and CDR2 YSYEKL. Trimming removed 4 bases from V and 5 bases from J; junction bases left unmatched: 12. The CDR3 sequence is 16 residues long. Fresh peripheral blood, 9.5 to 10 ml of it, supplied the PBMCs. This clonotype has just one count. Its antigen is undetermined. Findings of the study overall: Ophthalmopathy stood apart from stable hyperthyroidism in a 13 V-J model.

The CDR3 regions of TCR beta were amplified from RNA transcripts. TCR CDR3 underwent first-round RT-PCR with the HTBI primer set. TCRdb reprocessed the multiplex PCR reads via MiXCR and lists one record per CDR3 protein. The table records some 350,000 distinct CDR3 sequences, 13% to 15% of them present only once. Specimen: blood. The chain carries TRBV4-1 and TRBJ2-7; 9 nucleotides match TRBD1. The receptor comes from an older woman with Graves' ophthalmopathy. CDR3 sequence: CASSLDSGTGRNEQYF. The DNA of the CDR3 is TGCGCCAGCAGCCTTGATTCCGGGACAGGGAGGAACGAGCAGTACTTC.